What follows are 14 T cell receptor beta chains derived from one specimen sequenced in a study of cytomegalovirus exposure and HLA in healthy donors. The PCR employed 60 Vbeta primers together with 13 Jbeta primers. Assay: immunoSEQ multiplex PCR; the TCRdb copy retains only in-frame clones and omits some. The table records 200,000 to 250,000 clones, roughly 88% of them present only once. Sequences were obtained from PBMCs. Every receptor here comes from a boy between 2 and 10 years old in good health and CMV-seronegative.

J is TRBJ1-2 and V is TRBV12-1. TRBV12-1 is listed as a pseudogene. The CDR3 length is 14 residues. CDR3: CASSLSPLNYGYTF. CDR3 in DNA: TGTGCCAGCAGTCTTAGCCCCCTTAACTATGGCTACACCTTC.

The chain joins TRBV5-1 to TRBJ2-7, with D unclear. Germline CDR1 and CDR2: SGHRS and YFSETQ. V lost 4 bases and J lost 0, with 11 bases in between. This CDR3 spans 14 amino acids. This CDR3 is CASSGTVSSYEQYF. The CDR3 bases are TGCGCCAGCAGCGGTACTGTTAGCTCCTACGAGCAGTACTTC. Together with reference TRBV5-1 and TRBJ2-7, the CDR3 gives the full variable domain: KAGVTQTPRYLIKTRGQQVTLSCSPISGHRSVSWYQQTPGQGLQFLFEYFSETQRNKGNFPGRFSGRQFSNSRSEMNVSTLELGDSALYLCASSGTVSSYEQYFGPGTRLTVT.

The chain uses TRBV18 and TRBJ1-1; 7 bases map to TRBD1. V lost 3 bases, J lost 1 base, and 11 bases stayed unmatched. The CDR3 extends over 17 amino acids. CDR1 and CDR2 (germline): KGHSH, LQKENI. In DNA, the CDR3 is TGTGCCAGCTCACCGACGTGGTCCGGGACAGAGAACACTGAAGCTTTCTTT. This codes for CASSPTWSGTENTEAFF.

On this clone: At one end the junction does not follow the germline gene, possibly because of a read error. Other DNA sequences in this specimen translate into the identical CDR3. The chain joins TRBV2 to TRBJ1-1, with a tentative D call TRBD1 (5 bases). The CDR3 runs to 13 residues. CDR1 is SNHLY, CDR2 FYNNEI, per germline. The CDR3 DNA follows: TGCGCCAGCAGTGAAGCGGCTCGGGGGAGGACTTTCTTT. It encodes CASSEAARGRTFF.

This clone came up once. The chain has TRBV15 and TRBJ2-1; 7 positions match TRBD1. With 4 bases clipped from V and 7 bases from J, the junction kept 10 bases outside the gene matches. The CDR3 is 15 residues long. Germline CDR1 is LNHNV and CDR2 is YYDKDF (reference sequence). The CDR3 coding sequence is TGTGCCACCAGCACCGGCTCGACAGGGATTAATGAGCAGTTCTTC. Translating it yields CATSTGSTGINEQFF.

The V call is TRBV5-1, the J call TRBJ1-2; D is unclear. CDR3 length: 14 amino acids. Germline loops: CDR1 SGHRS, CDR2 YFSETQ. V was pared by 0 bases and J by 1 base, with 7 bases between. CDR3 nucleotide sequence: TGCGCCAGCAGCTTGGGGCAGAATAACTATGGCTACACCTTC. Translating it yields CASSLGQNNYGYTF.

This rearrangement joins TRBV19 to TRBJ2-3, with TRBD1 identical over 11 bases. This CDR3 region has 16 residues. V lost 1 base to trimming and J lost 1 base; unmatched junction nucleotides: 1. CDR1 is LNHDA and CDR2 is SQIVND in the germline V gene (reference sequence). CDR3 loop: CASSIAGQGGTDTQYF. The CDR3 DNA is TGTGCCAGTAGTATAGCGGGACAGGGGGGCACAGATACGCAGTATTTT.

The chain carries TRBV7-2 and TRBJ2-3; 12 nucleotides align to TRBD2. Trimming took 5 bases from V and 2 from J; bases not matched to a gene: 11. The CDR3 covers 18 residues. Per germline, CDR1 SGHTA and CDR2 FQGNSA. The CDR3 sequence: CASSVGLAGPSATDTQYF. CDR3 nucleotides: TGTGCCAGCAGCGTAGGACTAGCGGGACCGAGTGCCACAGATACGCAGTATTTT.

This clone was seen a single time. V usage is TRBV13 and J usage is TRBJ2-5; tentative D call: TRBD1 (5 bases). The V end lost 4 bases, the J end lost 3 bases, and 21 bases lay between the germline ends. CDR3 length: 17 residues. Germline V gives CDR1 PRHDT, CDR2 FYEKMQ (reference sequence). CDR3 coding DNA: TGTGCCAGCAGCTCCTACAAAACCACAGGTGGAAAAGAGACCCAGTACTTC. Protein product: CASSSYKTTGGKETQYF.

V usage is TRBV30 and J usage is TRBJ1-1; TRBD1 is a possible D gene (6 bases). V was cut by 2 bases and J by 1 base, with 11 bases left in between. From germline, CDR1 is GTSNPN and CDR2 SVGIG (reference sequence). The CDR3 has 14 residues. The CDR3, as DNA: TGTGCCTGGAGTAGACAGGTTGGGAACACTGAAGCTTTCTTT. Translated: CAWSRQVGNTEAFF.

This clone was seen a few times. The CDR3 region is CASKGAGGYTF. The CDR3 DNA is TGTGCCAGCAAGGGGGCGGGTGGCTACACCTTC. The chain links TRBV27 to TRBJ1-2, with 7 bases fitting TRBD1. Germline trimming cut 7 bases from V and 7 bases from J; bases unmatched to any gene: 3. There are 11 residues in the CDR3. The germline gives CDR1 MNHEY, CDR2 SMNVEV (reference sequence).

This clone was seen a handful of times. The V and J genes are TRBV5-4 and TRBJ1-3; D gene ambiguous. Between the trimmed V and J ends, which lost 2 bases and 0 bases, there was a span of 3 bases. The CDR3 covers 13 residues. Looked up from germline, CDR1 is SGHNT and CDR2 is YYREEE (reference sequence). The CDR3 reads CASSFGSGNTIYF. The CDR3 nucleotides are TGTGCCAGCAGCTTCGGCTCTGGAAACACCATATATTTT.

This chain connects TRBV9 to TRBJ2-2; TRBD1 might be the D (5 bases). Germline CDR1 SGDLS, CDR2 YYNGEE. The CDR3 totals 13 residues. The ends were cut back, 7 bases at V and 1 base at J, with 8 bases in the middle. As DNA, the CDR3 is TGTGCCAGCCTCGGACAGAACACCGGGGAGCTGTTTTTT. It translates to CASLGQNTGELFF.

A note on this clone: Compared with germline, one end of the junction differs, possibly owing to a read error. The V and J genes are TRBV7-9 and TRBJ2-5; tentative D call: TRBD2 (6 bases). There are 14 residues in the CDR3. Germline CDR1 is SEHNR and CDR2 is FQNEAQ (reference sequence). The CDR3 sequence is CSSSLAGSQETQYF. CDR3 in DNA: TGTTCCAGCAGCTTAGCCGGGAGCCAAGAGACCCAGTACTTC. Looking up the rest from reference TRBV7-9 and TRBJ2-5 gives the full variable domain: DTGVSQNPRHKITKRGQNVTFRCDPISEHNRLYWYRQTLGQGPEFLTYFQNEAQLEKSRLLSDRFSAERPKGSFSTLEIQRTEQGDSAMYLCSSSLAGSQETQYFGPGTRLLVL.